This T cell receptor (beta chain) is drawn from a study of T cells in Graves' hyperthyroidism and ophthalmopathy (dated by TCRdb to 2018 to 2020). General notes on the study: Peripheral blood was collected at initial diagnosis, before any treatment. Prospective prediction of ophthalmopathy was tested in an independent validation cohort of some 20 hyperthyroidism patients and some 17 patients who later progressed to ophthalmopathy. Following sampling, methimazole starting at 30 mg daily was given to hyperthyroidism patients, and high-dose intravenous methylprednisolone was given to ophthalmopathy patients. For training and testing, the 80 to 100 patients in the discovery cohort were randomly divided in a 7:3 ratio. To identify TCR V-J signatures that set the groups apart, the researchers used a discovery cohort of about a hundred patients, made up of under 45 with Graves' ophthalmopathy and about 55 with stable Graves' hyperthyroidism. TCR Vbeta CDR3 sequencing of 135 peripheral blood samples (approximately 44 ophthalmopathy, some 75 hyperthyroidism and around 17 progressor patients) is reported in the paper. In addition, the study compared T-cell repertoires in thyroid tissue and in blood from about 6 Graves' hyperthyroidism patients. Findings and caveats that apply to the study as a whole: Most expanded thyroid clonotypes (frequency above 0.001) were also found in blood, which suggests that blood repertoires may mirror thyroid immune responses. A model built on a 13 V-J signature distinguished ophthalmopathy from stable hyperthyroidism, reaching roughly 88% sensitivity and under 84% specificity in cross-validation and 80%/75% in testing. During validation, the model predicted progression to ophthalmopathy a median of around six months ahead of onset, with 60% to 71% sensitivity and more than 72% specificity. No statistical method was used to fix the sample size in advance, and group allocation was not hidden from the investigators.

CDR1 LNHDA and CDR2 SQIVND are derived from the germline V gene (reference sequence). The V and J ends are trimmed by 3 bases and 8 bases, leaving 16 bases between them. The CDR3 numbers 14 residues from cysteine through phenylalanine. The CDR3 DNA has 42 bases and is translated from base 1. Worth noting for this clonotype: The specificity of this receptor is unknown. No much larger clonotype is one base removed from it; base qualities were not supplied.

TCR beta CDR3 regions were amplified from RNA transcripts. A first-round RT-PCR of the TCR CDR3 used the HTBI primer set with the Qiagen OneStep RT-PCR kit. Libraries were constructed in a second round of multiplex PCR, after which size selection and purification were carried out. Sequencing of the libraries was done on an Illumina HiSeq2000 using paired-end 100 bp reads. The paper's data handling went like this. SOAPnuke was used to process the raw data, removing reads that contained adapters or uncalled bases, had a mean Phred below 15, or lacked an exact match to the constant primer or identifier. COPE v1.2.5 was used to merge high-quality paired reads, and clonotypes were defined as unique nucleotide sequences. MiTCR v1.1 was used to align clonotypes to the IMGT TRBV, TRBD and TRBJ reference segments. The analysis was restricted to V-J combinations with a frequency above 0.0001, which together covered approximately 99% of the repertoires. The TCS score was defined as the ratio of F50 (clonal expansion) to E x V (chaos), calculated using BLOSUM62-based TCRdist between CDR3 peptides within each V-J. Welch's t-statistics and random forest reduced around 550 V-J features to 13, which were used in a naive Bayes classifier (R e1071). TCRdb reprocessing: public reads trimmed at Q25 with fastp, clones called with MiXCR, in-frame beta chains kept. Rows matching on CDR3 protein sequence are summarized as one entry with the most common DNA and genes. V and J calls and clone size were set by TCRdb, not the authors. The sample has 500,000 to 750,000 distinct CDR3 sequences on record, 14% of them singletons. The ten largest account for approximately 6.4% of the sample.

In the ophthalmopathy patients, disease was moderately to severely active, with a Clinical Activity Score of 3 or more, a NOSPECS grade of 4 or more, and a duration of less than 3 months. Patients with uncontrolled infections, other autoimmune diseases, pregnancy or lactation were excluded. Diagnoses were based on clinical symptoms, serum thyroxine and TRAb, thyroid ultrasound and orbital computed tomography. Ficoll-Paque density gradient centrifugation was used to isolate PBMCs from about 10 ml of fresh peripheral blood. Trizol reagent was used to extract total RNA, and RNA quality was then checked on an Agilent 2100 Bioanalyzer.

Sequenced input: blood. The chain was built from TRBV19 and TRBJ1-1; possibly the D gene is TRBD1, per 5 matching bases. The source is a young woman with Graves' ophthalmopathy. Read as DNA, the sequence is TGTGCCAGTAGTATCCACCGGGACTCGTCGGAAGCTTTCTTT. It translates to CASSIHRDSSEAFF.